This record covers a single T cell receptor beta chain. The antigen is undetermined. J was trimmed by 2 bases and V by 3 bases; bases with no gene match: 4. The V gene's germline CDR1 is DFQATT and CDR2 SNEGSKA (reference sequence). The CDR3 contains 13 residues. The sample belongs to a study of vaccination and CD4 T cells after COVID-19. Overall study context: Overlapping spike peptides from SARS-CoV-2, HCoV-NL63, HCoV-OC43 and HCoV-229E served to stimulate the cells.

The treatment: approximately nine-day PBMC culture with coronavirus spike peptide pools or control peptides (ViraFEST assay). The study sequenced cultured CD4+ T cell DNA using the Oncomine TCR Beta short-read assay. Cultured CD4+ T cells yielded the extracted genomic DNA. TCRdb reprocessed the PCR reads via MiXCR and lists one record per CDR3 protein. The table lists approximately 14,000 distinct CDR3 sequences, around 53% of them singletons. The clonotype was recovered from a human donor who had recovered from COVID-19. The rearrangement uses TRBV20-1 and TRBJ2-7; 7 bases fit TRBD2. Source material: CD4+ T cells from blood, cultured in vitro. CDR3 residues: CSASPGLAYEQYF. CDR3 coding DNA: TGCAGTGCTAGCCCCGGACTAGCCTACGAGCAGTACTTC.